This T cell receptor (beta chain) emerged from a study of early T cells in non-severe SARS-CoV-2 infection. This CDR3 spans 11 amino acids. Germline V gene data show CDR1 as SGHNT and CDR2 as YENEEA. Between the trimmed V and J ends, which lost 5 bases and 5 bases, there was a span of 4 bases. Ten or more counts support this clonotype. What it binds is unknown. TCRdb re-analysed the 5' RACE reads in MiXCR, keeping a single row per CDR3 protein. The data hold 55,000 to 80,000 distinct CDR3 sequences, with roughly 12% observed a single time. Whole-study results and caveats: Clonotype matching in VDJdb favored anti-spike CD8 responses and did not capture private and CD4 specificities.

The rearrangement uses TRBV11-3 and TRBJ2-1; D uncertain. This receptor was obtained from an adult who was a healthcare worker with PCR-confirmed SARS-CoV-2 infection or an uninfected control (not recorded which). The material was whole blood, obtained at baseline. The CDR3 spells CASSKDNEQFF. The CDR3 region has the DNA TGTGCCAGCAGCAAAGACAATGAGCAGTTCTTC.